One sample yielded the 24 T cell receptor beta chains listed below, sequenced in a study of T cells in Graves' hyperthyroidism and ophthalmopathy. Amplification yielded TCR beta CDR3 regions, with RNA transcripts as the source. RT-PCR in the first round (using the HTBI primer set) targeted the TCR CDR3. MiXCR, run by TCRdb on the multiplex PCR reads, gives a single entry per CDR3 protein. The sample shows approximately 530,000 distinct CDR3 sequences, 15% to 20% of them seen only once. Specimen: blood. These receptors all come from a man aged 35-49 years with Graves' ophthalmopathy.

The chain employs TRBV27 and TRBJ2-1, with 13 nucleotides matching TRBD2. V lost 2 bases, J lost 4 bases, and 14 bases stayed unmatched. Germline CDR1 is MNHEY and CDR2 is SMNVEV (reference sequence). This CDR3 has 20 amino acids. The CDR3 nucleotides are TGTGCCAGCAGTTTAGCCGGGACTAGCGGGAAGAAAGGGAAATACAATGAGCAGTTCTTC. Translating it yields CASSLAGTSGKKGKYNEQFF.

A word on this clonotype: This sequence may be a read error, since a much larger clone differs from it by one base. CDR3 nucleotides: TGCAGTGCTCGGATAGTCCGAGGGTACGAGCAGTACTTC. This encodes CSARIVRGYEQYF. The chain links TRBV20-1 to TRBJ2-7; a weak D match, TRBD2 (5 bases). V was trimmed by 5 bases and J by 4 bases, leaving 15 bases between them. Germline V gives CDR1 DFQATT, CDR2 SNEGSKA (reference sequence). The CDR3 consists of 13 residues.

This chain uses TRBV7-9 with TRBJ1-4; a possible D gene is TRBD1 (5 bases). Germline loops: CDR1 SEHNR, CDR2 FQNEAQ (reference sequence). CDR3 length equals 14 residues. Trimming shortened V by 0 bases and J by 7 bases, and 9 bases separated the two germline ends. CDR3 sequence: CASSLASGAEKLFF. The CDR3 nucleotides are TGTGCCAGCAGCTTAGCGAGCGGGGCTGAAAAACTGTTTTTT. The full variable domain, completed using reference TRBV7-9 and TRBJ1-4, is DTGVSQNPRHKITKRGQNVTFRCDPISEHNRLYWYRQTLGQGPEFLTYFQNEAQLEKSRLLSDRFSAERPKGSFSTLEIQRTEQGDSAMYLCASSLASGAEKLFFGSGTQLSVL.

A few counts support this clonotype. This sequence joins TRBV3-1 and TRBJ1-1; D not resolved. The CDR3 is 14 amino acids. Trimming removed 0 bases at V and 4 bases at J, with 9 bases between. Looked up from germline, CDR1 is LGHDT and CDR2 is YNNKEL (reference sequence). The CDR3 DNA is TGTGCCAGCAGCCAAGATAGTGGAGGCACTGAAGCTTTCTTT. This encodes CASSQDSGGTEAFF. The full variable domain, completed using reference TRBV3-1 and TRBJ1-1, is DTAVSQTPKYLVTQMGNDKSIKCEQNLGHDTMYWYKQDSKKFLKIMFSYNNKELIINETVPNRFSPKSPDKAHLNLHINSLELGDSAVYFCASSQDSGGTEAFFGQGTRLTVV.

This clonotype was detected many times. The chain links TRBV5-1 to TRBJ2-1, with D possibly matching TRBD1 (6 bases). V shed 4 bases and J shed 0 bases, with 11 bases lying between them. Germline CDR1 and CDR2: SGHRS and YFSETQ. This CDR3 region has 15 residues. As DNA, the CDR3 is TGCGCCAGCAGCCAACAGGGCAACTCCTACAATGAGCAGTTCTTC. This encodes CASSQQGNSYNEQFF.

The chain is built from TRBV28 and TRBJ2-7; 12 bases map to TRBD2. Germline V lookup: CDR1 MDHEN, CDR2 SYDVKM. V gave up 9 bases and J gave up 6 bases; unmatched junction bases: 12. There are 15 residues in the CDR3. As DNA, the CDR3 is TGTGCCAGTAGTACTCTAGCGGGAGGGCCCCTCGAGCAGTACTTC. Translation gives CASSTLAGGPLEQYF.

This clonotype was recorded many times. The genes are TRBV6-1 and TRBJ1-5; the D is unclear. The ends were cut back, 1 base at V and 6 bases at J, with 10 bases in the middle. Germline V gene lookup returns CDR1 MNHNS and CDR2 SASEGT. This CDR3 has 14 residues. CDR3 amino acids: CASSEGKGGQPQHF. The CDR3 DNA follows: TGTGCCAGCAGTGAAGGAAAGGGTGGTCAGCCCCAGCATTTT.

This clonotype was found many times. The chain joins TRBV28 to TRBJ2-3; D possibly matches TRBD1 or TRBD2 (6 bases each). The CDR3 covers 15 residues. V was trimmed by 7 bases and J by 4 bases, leaving 18 bases between them. Germline V gene lookup returns CDR1 MDHEN and CDR2 SYDVKM. CDR3 protein: CASTDPRGASDTQYF. As DNA, the CDR3 is TGTGCCAGCACCGACCCGAGGGGGGCCTCAGATACGCAGTATTTT.

This clonotype was seen many times. V usage is TRBV20-1 and J usage is TRBJ2-5; TRBD2 agrees at 12 bases. With V trimmed by 5 bases and J by 11 bases, 6 bases remained unmatched. Germline values: CDR1 DFQATT, CDR2 SNEGSKA (reference sequence). The CDR3 has 12 residues. This CDR3 is CSALLAGGSQYF. In DNA, the CDR3 is TGCAGTGCTCTACTAGCGGGGGGCTCACAGTACTTC.

Remarks on this clonotype: This may be a read error: a much more frequent sequence differs by one nucleotide. This chain links TRBV30 with TRBJ2-7; 10 bases agree with TRBD1. Unmatched junction bases numbered 0, after V lost 3 bases and J lost 1 base. CDR1 and CDR2 (germline): GTSNPN, SVGIG (reference sequence). CDR3 length: 13 amino acids. CDR3 protein: CAWRDRGSYEQYF. The CDR3, as DNA: TGTGCCTGGAGGGACAGGGGGTCCTACGAGCAGTACTTC.

This rearrangement joins TRBV6-6 to TRBJ2-4; 14 bases are a match to TRBD2. This CDR3 spans 20 amino acids. V shed 0 bases, J shed 2 bases, and the junction held 9 bases outside the gene matches. CDR1 MNHNY and CDR2 SVGAGI come from the germline V gene (reference sequence). CDR3 protein: CASSYSGLAGVNGPKNIQYF. DNA of the CDR3: TGTGCCAGCAGTTACTCGGGACTAGCGGGGGTAAATGGTCCCAAAAACATTCAGTACTTC.

The chain employs TRBV27 and TRBJ2-2; D might be TRBD1 (5 bases). Germline V gene sequence: CDR1 MNHEY, CDR2 SMNVEV (reference sequence). With 8 bases removed from V and 0 bases from J, the gap between germline ends came to 13 bases. The CDR3 loop spans 15 amino acids. The CDR3 DNA sequence: TGTGCCAGCCACAACAGGCTAACGAACACCGGGGAGCTGTTTTTT. It codes for CASHNRLTNTGELFF.

On this clonotype itself: One end of the junction varies from germline; a read error may be responsible. The chain recombines TRBV18 with TRBJ1-1; possibly TRBD1 for D (5 bases). Germline CDR1 and CDR2: KGHSH and LQKENI. CDR3 length: 15 residues. CDR3 sequence reads: CASSPPGKGGTEAFF. The CDR3 bases are TGTGCCAGCTCTCCACCAGGGAAAGGTGGGACTGAAGCTTTCTTT.

The chain employs TRBV28 and TRBJ1-3, with 10 bases fitting TRBD1. CDR1 and CDR2 from the germline V gene are MDHEN and SYDVKM. V lost 3 bases, J lost 1 base, and 6 bases stayed unmatched. The CDR3 runs to 17 residues. The DNA for the CDR3 is TGTGCCAGCAGTTTCTCCGGGACAGGGGTTTCTGGAAACACCATATATTTT. Translated, it gives CASSFSGTGVSGNTIYF.

The chain joins TRBV18 to TRBJ2-3, with D possibly being TRBD1 (5 bases). The CDR3 has 17 amino acids. V lost 4 bases, J lost 4 bases, and 21 bases lay in between. Germline CDR1 and CDR2: KGHSH and LQKENI. In nucleotides, the CDR3 is TGTGCCAGCTCACATAATCAGGGTTGGGGATCCTCAGATACGCAGTATTTT. This translates into CASSHNQGWGSSDTQYF. Using reference TRBV18 and TRBJ2-3 for the parts outside the CDR3, the full variable domain is NAGVMQNPRHLVRRRGQEARLRCSPMKGHSHVYWYRQLPEEGLKFMVYLQKENIIDESGMPKERFSAEFPKEGPSILRIQQVVRGDSAAYFCASSHNQGWGSSDTQYFGPGTRLTVL.

This clonotype turned up a few times. The chain carries TRBV2 and TRBJ1-4; 8 positions agree with TRBD1. The CDR3 is made up of 13 amino acids. Germline values: CDR1 SNHLY, CDR2 FYNNEI. V was clipped by 11 bases and J by 7 bases; unmatched bases: 9. CDR3 coding DNA: TGTGCCGCTAATGGACAGGGAGTTGAAAAACTGTTTTTT. Protein: CAANGQGVEKLFF.

CDR3 bases: TGTGCCAGCAGCTTAGACGGGACTCCCGAGACCCAGTACTTC. Translated: CASSLDGTPETQYF. The chain has TRBV7-2 and TRBJ2-5; tentative D call: TRBD2 (6 bases). The germline V gene encodes CDR1 SGHTA and CDR2 FQGNSA. This CDR3 has 14 residues. V lost 1 base, J lost 5 bases, and 11 bases lay in between.

The sample holds a few counts of this clonotype. The chain couples TRBV7-6 to TRBJ2-2, with 7 bases matching TRBD2. Germline V gives CDR1 SGHVS, CDR2 FNYEAQ. Trimming at V came to 8 bases and at J to 0 bases, leaving 24 bases not matched to a gene. This CDR3 comprises 21 residues. CDR3 nucleotides: TGTGCCAGCCGATCGGGGGATGTTGTAGGAGGCGGGGGAGCGAACACCGGGGAGCTGTTTTTT. Its protein product is CASRSGDVVGGGGANTGELFF.

This chain uses TRBV25-1 with TRBJ2-1; D unclear. Germline CDR1 MGHDK, CDR2 SYGVNS. V was shortened by 3 bases and J by 7 bases, with 13 bases between the two germline ends. The CDR3 runs to 14 residues. The CDR3 loop reads CASSEVFIGNEQFF. In DNA, the CDR3 is TGTGCCAGCAGTGAGGTCTTTATCGGGAATGAGCAGTTCTTC. Full variable domain (rest looked up from reference TRBV25-1 and TRBJ2-1): EADIYQTPRYLVIGTGKKITLECSQTMGHDKMYWYQQDPGMELHLIHYSYGVNSTEKGDLSSESTVSRIRTEHFPLTLESARPSHTSQYLCASSEVFIGNEQFFGPGTRLTVL.

This clonotype was counted many times. This sequence joins TRBV2 and TRBJ2-7, with 9 bases that match TRBD1. Germline assignment: CDR1 SNHLY and CDR2 FYNNEI. Trimming removed 10 bases from V and 5 bases from J; junction bases left unmatched: 9. The CDR3 is 13 amino acids. The CDR3 region has the DNA TGTGCCACCCCGCCGGGACAGGGTAACGAGCAGTACTTC. Its translation: CATPPGQGNEQYF.

Here the CDR3 DNA reads TGTGCCAGCAGTTTCTGGGACAGCGAGGCAACTAATGAAAAACTGTTTTTT. Its protein product is CASSFWDSEATNEKLFF. The chain combines TRBV28 with TRBJ1-4, with 7 bases that match TRBD1. With V trimmed by 3 bases and J by 0 bases, 7 bases remained unmatched. Germline assignment: CDR1 MDHEN and CDR2 SYDVKM. This CDR3 is built from 17 residues.

This clonotype showed up many times. The rearrangement uses TRBV7-6 and TRBJ2-1; 8 positions match TRBD2. Germline V lookup: CDR1 SGHVS, CDR2 FNYEAQ. V shed 1 base, J shed 4 bases, and the junction held 6 bases outside the gene matches. There are 16 residues in the CDR3. CDR3 nucleotide sequence: TGTGCCAGCAGCTTAGAACGGGGGGGCCGTTACAATGAGCAGTTCTTC. Amino acid sequence: CASSLERGGRYNEQFF. Full variable domain (missing parts from reference TRBV7-6 and TRBJ2-1): GAGVSQSPRYKVTKRGQDVALRCDPISGHVSLYWYRQALGQGPEFLTYFNYEAQQDKSGLPNDRFSAERPEGSISTLTIQRTEQRDSAMYRCASSLERGGRYNEQFFGPGTRLTVL.

This clonotype has ten or more counts. The V call is TRBV3-1, the J call TRBJ1-1, with no clear D. Germline V gene sequence: CDR1 LGHDT, CDR2 YNNKEL (reference sequence). CDR3 length equals 14 residues. The V end was cut by 2 bases, the J end by 5 bases, with 12 bases between. CDR3 sequence: CASSQRGGETEAFF. CDR3 sequence (DNA): TGTGCCAGCAGCCAACGAGGCGGGGAAACTGAAGCTTTCTTT.

This clonotype was observed many times. The chain recombines TRBV7-2 with TRBJ2-2; no clear D gene. This CDR3 region has 13 residues. V was trimmed by 3 bases and J by 7 bases, leaving 9 bases between them. Per the germline V gene, CDR1 is SGHTA and CDR2 is FQGNSA. This CDR3 reads CASSLDRVGELFF. The CDR3 DNA reads TGTGCCAGCAGCTTGGACCGGGTCGGGGAGCTGTTTTTT. The variable domain in full, completed from reference TRBV7-2 and TRBJ2-2, reads GAGVSQSPSNKVTEKGKDVELRCDPISGHTALYWYRQSLGQGLEFLIYFQGNSAPDKSGLPSDRFSAERTGGSVSTLTIQRTQQEDSAVYLCASSLDRVGELFFGEGSRLTVL.